The 15 T cell receptor beta chains reported below all come from one sample, sequenced in a study of blood T cell repertoires in COVID-19. Profiling relied on immunoSEQ multiplex PCR, and the TCRdb table lists in-frame clones only, not all of them. The sample shows just over 650,000 clones, 85% to 90% of them seen only once. The sequencing input was peripheral blood. The receptors shown here come from a woman between 18 and 29 years old with acute or convalescent COVID-19.

This chain uses TRBV29-1 with TRBJ1-2; perhaps TRBD1 as D (5 bases). V lost 3 bases and J 4 bases, leaving 21 bases between the germline ends. Germline CDR1 is SQVTM and CDR2 is ANQGSEA. This CDR3 comprises 16 residues. In DNA form, the CDR3 reads TGCAGCGTTGATGACACCGGGGACTTTCCGGGCTATGGCTACACCTTC. This sequence encodes CSVDDTGDFPGYGYTF.

The V gene is TRBV11-3, the J gene TRBJ1-1; the D gene is possibly TRBD1 (6 bases). Germline V gene lookup returns CDR1 SGHNT and CDR2 YENEEA. Trimming shortened V by 3 bases and J by 4 bases, and 12 bases separated the two germline ends. This CDR3 contains 14 residues. The CDR3 loop reads CASSFGQGSTEAFF. In DNA form, the CDR3 reads TGTGCCAGCAGCTTTGGGCAGGGGAGCACTGAAGCTTTCTTT. Variable domain in full (rest from reference TRBV11-3 and TRBJ1-1): EAGVVQSPRYKIIEKKQPVAFWCNPISGHNTLYWYLQNLGQGPELLIRYENEEAVDDSQLPKDRFSAERLKGVDSTLKIQPAELGDSAVYLCASSFGQGSTEAFFGQGTRLTVV.

CDR3 sequence (DNA): TGTGCCAGCAGCTTAAGGGACAGGCCTACCCAGAACACCGGGGAGCTGTTTTTT. It yields the protein CASSLRDRPTQNTGELFF. The chain combines TRBV7-3 with TRBJ2-2; 8 nucleotides align to TRBD1. CDR1 and CDR2 (germline): SGHTA, FQGTGA. This CDR3 has 18 residues. Germline trimming cut 1 base from V and 1 base from J; bases unmatched to any gene: 8.

This chain links TRBV4-3 with TRBJ2-1; 8 nucleotides match TRBD2. The CDR3 has 18 residues. V was clipped by 3 bases and J by 7 bases; unmatched bases: 17. From germline, CDR1 is LGHNA and CDR2 YSLEER. The CDR3 nucleotides are TGCGCCAGCAGCCAGGAGGGATCAGGGACGGGGGGGCGTAATGAGCAGTTCTTC. As protein: CASSQEGSGTGGRNEQFF.

The chain uses TRBV28 and TRBJ2-7; TRBD1 matches 7 bases. J lost 0 bases, V lost 8 bases, and 4 bases had no gene match. Germline CDR1 MDHEN, CDR2 SYDVKM. The CDR3 is 13 amino acids. CDR3 sequence: CASAWDSSYEQYF. The CDR3 DNA follows: TGTGCCAGCGCCTGGGACAGCTCCTACGAGCAGTACTTC.

The sample holds one count of this clone. V gene TRBV2 combines with J gene TRBJ1-4, with 7 bases that match TRBD1. The CDR3 consists of 16 residues. Germline V CDR1 and CDR2: SNHLY, FYNNEI. V lost 8 bases and J lost 4; bases outside the gene matches: 13. As DNA, the CDR3 is TGTGCCAGCGGACCTGGGACAGCCCTTAATAATGAAAAACTGTTTTTT. Translated: CASGPGTALNNEKLFF.

This chain uses TRBV7-6 with TRBJ2-2; the match to TRBD1 covers 10 bases. The length of the CDR3 is 16 residues. Trimming took 8 bases from V and 4 from J; bases not matched to a gene: 10. In germline, CDR1 is SGHVS, CDR2 FNYEAQ. The DNA of the CDR3 is TGTGCCAGCGGTATTTGGGGACAGGGGTCCACCGGGGAGCTGTTTTTT. Translated, it gives CASGIWGQGSTGELFF.

The V and J genes are TRBV3-1 (or the pseudogene TRBV3-2) and TRBJ2-3; a possible D gene is TRBD2 (5 bases). The CDR3 is 13 amino acids. V gave up 4 bases and J gave up 8 bases, with 13 bases separating them. Germline V gene lookup returns CDR1 LGHDT and CDR2 YNNKEL (reference sequence). In DNA form, the CDR3 reads TGTGCCAGCAGCCGACCCAGGAGCGGTACGCAGTATTTT. The encoded protein is CASSRPRSGTQYF.

This chain connects TRBV6-5 to TRBJ1-1, with 11 positions matching TRBD1. The CDR3 has 15 amino acids. Germline CDR1 is MNHEY and CDR2 is SVGAGI. The V gene end was trimmed by 5 bases and the J gene end by 5 bases; junction bases not matched to a gene: 7. CDR3 nucleotides: TGTGCCAGCAGTCGGGACAGGGGGGTTAGGACTGAAGCTTTCTTT. This encodes CASSRDRGVRTEAFF.

The CDR3, as DNA: TGTGCCATCAGTGATGGCAGGGACACAGATACGCAGTATTTT. It encodes CAISDGRDTDTQYF. The genes are TRBV10-3 and TRBJ2-3; possible D gene TRBD1, 5 bases. Trimming stripped 3 bases from V and 2 bases from J, with 9 bases between. The CDR3 has 14 residues. The germline CDR1 and CDR2 sequences are ENHRY and SYGVKD.

This chain connects TRBV19 to TRBJ1-1, with D unclear. Germline assignment: CDR1 LNHDA and CDR2 SQIVND (reference sequence). The V end was cut by 7 bases, the J end by 0 bases, with 12 bases between. The CDR3 sequence is 14 residues long. CDR3 amino acids: CASNFDRVNTEAFF. The CDR3 coding sequence is TGTGCCAGTAATTTCGATCGGGTGAACACTGAAGCTTTCTTT.

The genes are TRBV6-5 and TRBJ1-2; tentative D call: TRBD1 (5 bases). The CDR3 runs 14 residues. The V gene's germline CDR1 is MNHEY and CDR2 SVGAGI. Between the trimmed V and J ends, which lost 5 bases and 8 bases, there was a span of 18 bases. The CDR3 DNA is TGTGCCAGCAGTCCTTCGGGCAGGGTAGGCGGCTACACCTTC. Its translation: CASSPSGRVGGYTF.

The V gene is TRBV29-1, the J gene TRBJ2-1; TRBD2 matches at 9 bases. Trimming cost V 4 bases and J 0 bases; bases outside gene matches: 7. This CDR3 contains 16 residues. The germline CDR1 and CDR2 sequences are SQVTM and ANQGSEA. The CDR3 region is CSVGAGGPTSYNEQFF. CDR3 nucleotides: TGCAGCGTTGGAGCGGGGGGTCCTACCTCCTACAATGAGCAGTTCTTC.

The chain recombines TRBV5-1 with TRBJ2-2; unclear D gene. In germline, CDR1 is SGHRS, CDR2 YFSETQ. This CDR3 region has 13 residues. V was shortened by 5 bases and J by 1 base, with 6 bases between the two germline ends. The CDR3 region is CASSTGNTGELFF. CDR3 sequence (DNA): TGCGCCAGCAGTACGGGGAACACCGGGGAGCTGTTTTTT.

The CDR3 coding sequence is TGTGCCAGCAGCGTACGGGCGGGTACCGGGTCGCCTAATGAAAAACTGTTTTTT. It is translated as CASSVRAGTGSPNEKLFF. The gene calls are TRBV9 and TRBJ1-4; no firm D call. Germline V gene lookup returns CDR1 SGDLS and CDR2 YYNGEE. V was trimmed by 1 base and J by 3 bases, leaving 19 bases between them. The CDR3 has 18 residues.